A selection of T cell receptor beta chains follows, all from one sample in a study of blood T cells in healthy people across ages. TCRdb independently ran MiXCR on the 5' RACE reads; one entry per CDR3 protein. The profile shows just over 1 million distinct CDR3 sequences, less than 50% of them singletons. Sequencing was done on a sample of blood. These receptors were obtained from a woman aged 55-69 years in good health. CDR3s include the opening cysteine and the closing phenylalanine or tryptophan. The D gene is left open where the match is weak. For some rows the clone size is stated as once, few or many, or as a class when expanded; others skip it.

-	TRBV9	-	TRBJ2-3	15	TGTGCCAGCAGCGTATTAGGCGGGGCCACAGATACGCAGTATTTT	CASSVLGGATDTQYF
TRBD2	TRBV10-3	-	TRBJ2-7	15	TGTGCCATCAGTGAGAGACTAGCTGGACCTTACGAGCAGTACTTC	CAISERLAGPYEQYF
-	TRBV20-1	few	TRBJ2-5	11	TGCAGTGCTAGGTTCAGAGAGACCCAGTACTTC	CSARFRETQYF
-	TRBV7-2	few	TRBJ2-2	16	TGTGCCAGCAGCTCTCACCGGAGCCTAAACACCGGGGAGCTGTTTTTT	CASSSHRSLNTGELFF
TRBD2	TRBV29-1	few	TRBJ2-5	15	TGCAGCGTTGCAACTAGCGGGAGGGTGGGGGAGACCCAGTACTTC	CSVATSGRVGETQYF
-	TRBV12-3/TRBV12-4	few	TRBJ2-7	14	TGTGCCAGCAGTTTAAACCCCTGGGGGTACGAGCAGTACTTC	CASSLNPWGYEQYF
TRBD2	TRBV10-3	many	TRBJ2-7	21	TGTGCCATCAGTGAGTCCCAGAGTGTTGGACTAGCGGGAGAACACTCCTACGAGCAGTACTTC	CAISESQSVGLAGEHSYEQYF
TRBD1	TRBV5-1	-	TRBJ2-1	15	TGCGCCAGCAGCCCCTGGACAGGGAACTACAATGAGCAGTTCTTC	CASSPWTGNYNEQFF
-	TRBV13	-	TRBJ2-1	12	TGTGCCAGCAGCGGGCGACTTGGGGGGCAGTTCTTC	CASSGRLGGQFF
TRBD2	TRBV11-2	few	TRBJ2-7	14	TGTGCCAGCAGCTCTCTTAGCGGGAGCTACGAGCAGTACTTC	CASSSLSGSYEQYF
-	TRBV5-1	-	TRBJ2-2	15	TGCGCCAGCAGCTTGGCGGTCCAGAACACCGGGGAGCTGTTTTTT	CASSLAVQNTGELFF
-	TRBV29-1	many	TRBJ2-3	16	TGCAGCGTTGAAGGAGGGCGGGCAGGGGGCACAGATACGCAGTATTTT	CSVEGGRAGGTDTQYF
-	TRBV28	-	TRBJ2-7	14	TGTGCCAGCAGTCTCGGCGGAGACTTCTACGAGCAGTACTTC	CASSLGGDFYEQYF
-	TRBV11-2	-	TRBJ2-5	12	TGTGCCAGCAGCTTCCTCTCCCAGACCCAGTACTTC	CASSFLSQTQYF
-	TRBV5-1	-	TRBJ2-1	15	TGCGCCAGCAGCTTGGAGGAGGGCCGCTACAATGAGCAGTTCTTC	CASSLEEGRYNEQFF
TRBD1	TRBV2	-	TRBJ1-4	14	TGTGCCAGCAACAGGGGGGCCTCTAATGAAAAACTGTTTTTT	CASNRGASNEKLFF
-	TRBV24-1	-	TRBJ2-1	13	TGTGCCACCAGTGATCCCCCGGGGTGGGAGCAGTTCTTC	CATSDPPGWEQFF
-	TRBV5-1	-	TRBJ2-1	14	TGCGCCAGCAGCTTGGGTAGAACAGGGATTGAGCAGTTCTTC	CASSLGRTGIEQFF
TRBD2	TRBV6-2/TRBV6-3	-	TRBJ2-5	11	TGTGCCACCACTAGCGTCAATGAGCAGTACTTC	CATTSVNEQYF
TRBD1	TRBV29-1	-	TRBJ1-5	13	TGCAGCGCGCGGACAGGGTCAAATCAGCCCCAGCATTTT	CSARTGSNQPQHF
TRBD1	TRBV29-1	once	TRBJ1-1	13	TGCAGCGCCAGGACAGGGGCAGTCTCTGAAGCTTTCTTT	CSARTGAVSEAFF
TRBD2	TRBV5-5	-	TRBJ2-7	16	TGTGCCAGCAGCTTGGGCCCCGGGACTAGGAGCAACGAGCAGTACTTC	CASSLGPGTRSNEQYF
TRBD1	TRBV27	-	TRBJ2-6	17	TGTGCCAGCAGTCCGCGGGACAGGGGAACTGGGGCCAACGTCCTGACTTTC	CASSPRDRGTGANVLTF
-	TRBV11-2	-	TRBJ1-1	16	TGTGCCAGCAGAACCCACCCCGGCAGGCTCTCTTCGGAAGCTTTCTTT	CASRTHPGRLSSEAFF
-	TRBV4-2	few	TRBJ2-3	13	TGTGCCAGCAGCCACCCCGCGGAAGATACGCAGTATTTT	CASSHPAEDTQYF
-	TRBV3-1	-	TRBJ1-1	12	TGTGCCAGCAGTATTAAGAACACTGAAGCTTTCTTT	CASSIKNTEAFF
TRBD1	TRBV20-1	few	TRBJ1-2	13	TGCAGTGTTTCCGGGACAGGGAATTATGGCTACACCTTC	CSVSGTGNYGYTF
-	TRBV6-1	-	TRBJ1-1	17	TGTGCCAGCAGTGAATGGGGGACACTTCGCATGAACACTGAAGCTTTCTTT	CASSEWGTLRMNTEAFF
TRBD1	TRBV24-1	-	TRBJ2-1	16	TGTGCCACCAGTGGAATAGGGGGCGGTAGGTACAATGAGCAGTTCTTC	CATSGIGGGRYNEQFF
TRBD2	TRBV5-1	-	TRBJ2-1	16	TGCGCCAGTAGCTTGGAAGGGACTACAACGTACAATGAGCAGTTCTTC	CASSLEGTTTYNEQFF
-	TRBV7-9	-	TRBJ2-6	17	TGTGCCAGCAGCAAGCCTCTAGCGTCCTCTGGGGCCAACGTCCTGACTTTC	CASSKPLASSGANVLTF
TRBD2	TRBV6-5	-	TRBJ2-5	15	TGTGCCAGCAGTCCCGGGGTGGGAGGGTCCAATGAGCAGTACTTC	CASSPGVGGSNEQYF
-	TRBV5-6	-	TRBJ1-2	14	TGTGCCAGCAGCCCTAACCCAGCTAACTATGGCTACACCTTC	CASSPNPANYGYTF
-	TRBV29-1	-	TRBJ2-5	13	TGCAGCGTGCGAGACCGGGGGGCGCGGACCCAGTACTTC	CSVRDRGARTQYF
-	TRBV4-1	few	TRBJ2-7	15	TGCGCCAGCAGCCATGGCAGGACAAAAACCTACGAGCAGTACTTC	CASSHGRTKTYEQYF
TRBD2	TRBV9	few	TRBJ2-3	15	TGTGCCAGCAGCGTAGGTGCGGGAGTCTCAGATACGCAGTATTTT	CASSVGAGVSDTQYF
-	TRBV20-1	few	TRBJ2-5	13	TGCAGTGCTAGAGATCTCCAGGGGGAGACCCAGTACTTC	CSARDLQGETQYF
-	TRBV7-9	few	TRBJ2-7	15	TGTGCCAGCCGCAGCCCTCAGGGGTCTTTTTACGAGCAGTACTTC	CASRSPQGSFYEQYF
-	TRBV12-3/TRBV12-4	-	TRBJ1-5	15	TGTGCCAGCAGTTTAGGACAGAGTGGCAATCAGCCCCAGCATTTT	CASSLGQSGNQPQHF
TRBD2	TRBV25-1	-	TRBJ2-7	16	TGTGCCAGCAGCCCAATTGGGGCGGGAGAAGGTTACGAGCAGTACTTC	CASSPIGAGEGYEQYF
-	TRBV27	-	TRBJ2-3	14	TGTGCCAGCTCGAAACTAGTGGGCACAGATACGCAGTATTTT	CASSKLVGTDTQYF
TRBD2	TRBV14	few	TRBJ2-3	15	TGTGCCAGCAGCCAAAGCGGGAGGCCCACAGATACGCAGTATTTT	CASSQSGRPTDTQYF